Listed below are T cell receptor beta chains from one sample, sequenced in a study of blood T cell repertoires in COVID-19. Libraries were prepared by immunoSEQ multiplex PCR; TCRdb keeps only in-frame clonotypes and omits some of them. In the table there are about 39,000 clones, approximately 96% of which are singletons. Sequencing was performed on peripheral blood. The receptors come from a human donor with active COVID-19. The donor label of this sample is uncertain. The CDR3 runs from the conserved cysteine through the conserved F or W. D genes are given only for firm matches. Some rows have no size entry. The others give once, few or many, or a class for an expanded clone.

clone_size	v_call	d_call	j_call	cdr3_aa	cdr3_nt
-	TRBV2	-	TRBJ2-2	CASSRDRSGELFF	TGTGCCAGCAGTCGAGACAGGTCCGGGGAGCTGTTTTTT
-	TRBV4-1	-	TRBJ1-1	CASSQVLTGANEAFF	TGCGCCAGCAGCCAAGTTTTAACAGGCGCCAATGAAGCTTTCTTT
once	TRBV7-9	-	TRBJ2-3	CASSVMGARTDTQYF	TGTGCCAGCAGCGTAATGGGGGCGCGGACAGATACGCAGTATTTT
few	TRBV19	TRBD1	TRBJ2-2	CASSMFGDSGTGELFF	TGTGCCAGTAGTATGTTCGGGGACAGTGGGACCGGGGAGCTGTTTTTT
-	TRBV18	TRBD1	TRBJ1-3	CASSPGQSLGNTIYF	TGTGCCAGCTCACCGGGACAGTCTCTGGGAAACACCATATATTTT
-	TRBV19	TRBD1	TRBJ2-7	CASSIGTGTYEQYF	TGTGCCAGTAGTATCGGGACAGGGACCTACGAGCAGTACTTC
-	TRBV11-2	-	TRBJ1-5	CASRGGGSNQPQHF	TGTGCCAGCCGGGGGGGTGGCAGCAATCAGCCCCAGCATTTT
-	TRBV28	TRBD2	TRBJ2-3	CASSLHGLAGGKADTQYF	TGTGCCAGCAGTTTACATGGCCTAGCGGGAGGGAAGGCAGATACGCAGTATTTT
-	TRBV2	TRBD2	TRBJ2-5	CASSTLGRVAGTSTETQYF	TGTGCCAGCAGTACTCTAGGGAGGGTAGCGGGAACATCGACAGAGACCCAGTACTTC
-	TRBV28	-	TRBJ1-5	CASSSQFAGLNQPQHF	TGTGCCAGCAGTTCTCAGTTCGCCGGACTCAATCAGCCCCAGCATTTT
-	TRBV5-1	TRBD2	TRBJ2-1	CASTPSGGPINEQFF	TGCGCCAGCACCCCTAGCGGGGGGCCCATAAATGAGCAGTTCTTC
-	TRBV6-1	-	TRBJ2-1	CASSEGLSEQFF	TGTGCCAGCAGTGAAGGCTTGAGTGAGCAGTTCTTC
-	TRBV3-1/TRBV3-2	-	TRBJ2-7	CASSLTGYEQYF	TGTGCCAGCAGCCTCACAGGCTACGAGCAGTACTTC
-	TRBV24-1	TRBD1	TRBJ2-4	CATSDGQVNKNIQYF	TGTGCCACCAGTGATGGACAGGTTAACAAAAACATTCAGTACTTC
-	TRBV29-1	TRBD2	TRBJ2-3	CSERGTSGRTDTQYF	TGCAGCGAACGTGGGACTAGCGGGAGGACAGATACGCAGTATTTT
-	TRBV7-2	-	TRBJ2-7	CASTLSSGLSHEQYF	TGTGCCAGCACCCTCTCAAGTGGCCTTTCCCACGAGCAGTACTTC
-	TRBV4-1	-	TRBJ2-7	CASSPQGIGYEQYF	TGCGCCAGCAGCCCGCAGGGTATAGGCTACGAGCAGTACTTC
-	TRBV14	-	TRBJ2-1	CASSQVNSYNEQFF	TGTGCCAGCAGCCAAGTGAACAGCTACAATGAGCAGTTCTTC
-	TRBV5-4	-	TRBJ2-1	CASSVGGVVSYNEQFF	TGTGCCAGCAGCGTGGGAGGTGTGGTGTCCTACAATGAGCAGTTCTTC
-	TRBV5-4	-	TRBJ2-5	CASSLGAEPARETQYF	TGTGCCAGCAGCTTGGGGGCAGAACCCGCCAGGGAGACCCAGTACTTC
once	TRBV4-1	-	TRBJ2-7	CASSQEHRTNYEQYF	TGCGCCAGCAGCCAAGAACACCGTACAAACTACGAGCAGTACTTC
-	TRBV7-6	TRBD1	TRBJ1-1	CASSLAIRDRGRSTEAFF	TGTGCCAGCAGCTTAGCGATCCGGGACAGGGGGCGTTCCACTGAAGCTTTCTTT
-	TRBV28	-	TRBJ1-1	CATSNLWTDEAFF	TGTGCCACCTCGAATCTCTGGACAGATGAAGCTTTCTTT
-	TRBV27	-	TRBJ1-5	CASSLRGYQPQHF	TGTGCCAGCAGTTTACGGGGGTATCAGCCCCAGCATTTT
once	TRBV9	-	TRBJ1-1	CASSVVQGAEAFF	TGTGCCAGCAGCGTAGTCCAGGGCGCTGAAGCTTTCTTT
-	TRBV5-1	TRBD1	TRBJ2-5	CASSGSGGGWQETQYF	TGCGCCAGCAGCGGATCAGGGGGCGGGTGGCAAGAGACCCAGTACTTC
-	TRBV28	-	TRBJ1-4	CASSFRGAGEKLFF	TGTGCCAGCAGTTTCCGGGGAGCTGGCGAAAAACTGTTTTTT
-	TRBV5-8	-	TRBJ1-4	CASKSGIANEKLFF	TGTGCCAGCAAATCGGGGATTGCTAATGAAAAACTGTTTTTT
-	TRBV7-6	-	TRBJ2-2	CASSLPGGGSGELFF	TGTGCCAGCAGCTTACCGGGGGGCGGGTCCGGGGAGCTGTTTTTT
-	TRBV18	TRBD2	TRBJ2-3	CASSPLAGAPPDTQYF	TGTGCCAGCTCACCCCTAGCGGGAGCCCCCCCAGATACGCAGTATTTT
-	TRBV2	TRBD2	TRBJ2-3	CASSRWTSGSSTDTQYF	TGTGCCAGCAGCCGATGGACTAGCGGGTCTAGCACAGATACGCAGTATTTT
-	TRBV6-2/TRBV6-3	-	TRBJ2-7	CASSRRDSTYEQYF	TGTGCCAGCAGCCGCCGGGACTCTACCTACGAGCAGTACTTC
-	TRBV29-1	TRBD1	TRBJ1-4	CSAGQSNDEKLFF	TGCAGCGCGGGACAGTCAAATGACGAAAAACTGTTTTTT
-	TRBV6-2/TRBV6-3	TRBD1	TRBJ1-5	CASSYSRQGPFHNQPQHF	TGTGCCAGCAGTTACTCCCGACAGGGGCCCTTTCACAATCAGCCCCAGCATTTT
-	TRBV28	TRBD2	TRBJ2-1	CASRAWREGQNEQFF	TGTGCCAGCCGAGCGTGGCGGGAGGGCCAGAATGAGCAGTTCTTC
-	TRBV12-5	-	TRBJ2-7	CASGLVRTDLYEQYF	TGTGCTAGTGGTTTGGTACGGACAGACTTGTACGAGCAGTACTTC
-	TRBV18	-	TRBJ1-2	CASSPQAGVGYEYGYTF	TGTGCCAGCTCACCCCAGGCAGGGGTGGGGTATGAGTATGGCTACACCTTC
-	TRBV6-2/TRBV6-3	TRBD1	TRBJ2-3	CASSWDSYTDTQYF	TGTGCCAGCAGTTGGGACAGCTACACAGATACGCAGTATTTT
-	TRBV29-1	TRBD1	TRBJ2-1	CSVVGTGPYNEQFF	TGCAGCGTTGTGGGGACAGGGCCCTACAATGAGCAGTTCTTC
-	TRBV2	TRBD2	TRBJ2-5	CASSLGLAGETQYF	TGTGCCAGCAGCCTAGGACTAGCGGGGGAGACCCAGTACTTC
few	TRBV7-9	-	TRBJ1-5	CASSLVGNQPQHF	TGTGCCAGCAGCTTAGTAGGCAATCAGCCCCAGCATTTT
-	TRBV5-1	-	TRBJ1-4	CASSPNDRTTNEKLFF	TGCGCCAGCAGTCCAAACGACAGGACAACTAATGAAAAACTGTTTTTT
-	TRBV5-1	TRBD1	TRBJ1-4	CASSRGQGAANEKLFF	TGCGCCAGCAGCCGGGGACAGGGGGCGGCTAATGAAAAACTGTTTTTT
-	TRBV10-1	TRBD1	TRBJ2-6	CASRAQGENSGANVLTF	TGCGCCAGCAGAGCCCAGGGGGAGAACTCTGGGGCCAACGTCCTGACTTTC
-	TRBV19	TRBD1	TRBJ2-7	CASSADRDRAYEQYF	TGTGCCAGTAGTGCCGACAGGGACAGAGCATACGAGCAGTACTTC
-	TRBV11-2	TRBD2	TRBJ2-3	CASSQRGGRFTDTQYF	TGTGCCAGCAGTCAGAGGGGCGGGAGGTTCACAGATACGCAGTATTTT
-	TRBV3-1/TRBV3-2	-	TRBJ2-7	CASSQGTASSHYEQYF	TGTGCCAGCAGCCAAGGAACAGCCTCCTCCCACTACGAGCAGTACTTC
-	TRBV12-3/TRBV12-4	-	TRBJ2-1	CAWKFGVHNEQFF	TGTGCCTGGAAATTTGGAGTCCACAATGAGCAGTTCTTC
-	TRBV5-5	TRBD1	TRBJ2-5	CASSFQGEETQYF	TGTGCCAGCAGCTTTCAGGGGGAAGAGACCCAGTACTTC
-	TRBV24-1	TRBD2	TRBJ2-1	CATSDGGGKSSYNEQFF	TGTGCCACCAGTGATGGGGGGGGGAAAAGCTCCTACAATGAGCAGTTCTTC
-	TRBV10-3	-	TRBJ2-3	CAISSGQSTDTQYF	TGTGCCATCAGTAGCGGACAGAGCACAGATACGCAGTATTTT